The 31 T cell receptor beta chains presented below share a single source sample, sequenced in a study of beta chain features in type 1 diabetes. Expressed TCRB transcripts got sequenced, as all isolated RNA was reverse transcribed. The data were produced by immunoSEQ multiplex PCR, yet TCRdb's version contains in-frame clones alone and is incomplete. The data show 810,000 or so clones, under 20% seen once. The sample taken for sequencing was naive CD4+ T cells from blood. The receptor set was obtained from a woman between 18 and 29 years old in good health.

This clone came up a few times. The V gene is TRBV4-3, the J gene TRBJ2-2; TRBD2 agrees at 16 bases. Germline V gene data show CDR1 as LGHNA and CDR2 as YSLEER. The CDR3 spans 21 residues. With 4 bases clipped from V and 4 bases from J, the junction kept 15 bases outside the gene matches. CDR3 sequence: CASSPRDPGLAGGRSTGELFF. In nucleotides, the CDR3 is TGCGCCAGCAGCCCAAGAGATCCGGGACTAGCGGGAGGGCGGAGCACCGGGGAGCTGTTTTTT.

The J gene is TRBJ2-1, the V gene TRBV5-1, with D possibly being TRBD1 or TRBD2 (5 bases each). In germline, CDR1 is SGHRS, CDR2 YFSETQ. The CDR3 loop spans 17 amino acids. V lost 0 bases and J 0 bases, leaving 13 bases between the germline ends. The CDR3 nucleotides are TGCGCCAGCAGCTTGGCCGGGACCTCCCGCTCCTACAATGAGCAGTTCTTC. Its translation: CASSLAGTSRSYNEQFF.

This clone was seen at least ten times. The CDR3 loop reads CASSTGANVLTF. The CDR3 region has the DNA TGTGCCAGCAGTACCGGGGCCAACGTCCTGACTTTC. The V and J genes are TRBV7-2 and TRBJ2-6; the D is unclear. The CDR3 has 12 amino acids. The germline V gene encodes CDR1 SGHTA and CDR2 FQGNSA. V was pared by 6 bases and J by 4 bases, with 4 bases between.

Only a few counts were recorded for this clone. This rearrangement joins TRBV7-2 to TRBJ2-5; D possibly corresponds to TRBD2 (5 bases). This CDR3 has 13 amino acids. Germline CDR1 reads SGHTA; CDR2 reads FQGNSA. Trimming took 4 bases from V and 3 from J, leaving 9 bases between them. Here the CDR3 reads CASSSSREETQYF. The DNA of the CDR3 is TGTGCCAGCAGCTCTTCGAGGGAAGAGACCCAGTACTTC.

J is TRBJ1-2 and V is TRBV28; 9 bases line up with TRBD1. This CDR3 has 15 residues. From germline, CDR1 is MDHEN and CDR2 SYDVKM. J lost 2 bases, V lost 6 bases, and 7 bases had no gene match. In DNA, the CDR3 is TGTGCCAGCAGCAGACCTGGACAGGGGAACTATGGCTACACCTTC. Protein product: CASSRPGQGNYGYTF.

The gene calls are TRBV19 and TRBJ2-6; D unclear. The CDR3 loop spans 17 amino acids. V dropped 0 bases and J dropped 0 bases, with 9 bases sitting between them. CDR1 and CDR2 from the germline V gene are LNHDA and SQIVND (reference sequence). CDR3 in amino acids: CASSIDWAVSGANVLTF. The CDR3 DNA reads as TGTGCCAGTAGTATAGATTGGGCTGTCTCTGGGGCCAACGTCCTGACTTTC.

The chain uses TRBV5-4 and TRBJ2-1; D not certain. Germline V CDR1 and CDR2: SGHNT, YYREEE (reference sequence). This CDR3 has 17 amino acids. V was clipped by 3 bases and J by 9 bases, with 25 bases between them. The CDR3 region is CASSSTIDSTLPSEQFF. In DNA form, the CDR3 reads TGTGCCAGCAGCTCCACAATTGATTCGACCTTACCGTCTGAGCAGTTCTTC.

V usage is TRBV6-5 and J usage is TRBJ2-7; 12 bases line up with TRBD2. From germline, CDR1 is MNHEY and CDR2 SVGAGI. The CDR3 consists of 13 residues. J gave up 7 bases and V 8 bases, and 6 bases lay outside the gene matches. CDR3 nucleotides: TGTGCCAGCTCTAGCGGGAGGGCCCGGGAGCAGTACTTC. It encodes CASSSGRAREQYF.

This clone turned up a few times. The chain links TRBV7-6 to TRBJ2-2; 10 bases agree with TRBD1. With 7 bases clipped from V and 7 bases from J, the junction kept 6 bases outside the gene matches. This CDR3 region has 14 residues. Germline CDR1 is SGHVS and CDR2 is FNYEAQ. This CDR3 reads CASIRQGAHGELFF. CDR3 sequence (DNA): TGTGCCAGCATCCGACAGGGGGCCCACGGGGAGCTGTTTTTT.

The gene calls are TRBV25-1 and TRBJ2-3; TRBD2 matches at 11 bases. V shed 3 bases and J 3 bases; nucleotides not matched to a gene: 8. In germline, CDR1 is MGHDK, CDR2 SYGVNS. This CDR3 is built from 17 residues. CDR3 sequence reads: CASSDFQGTSGTDTQYF. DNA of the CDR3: TGTGCCAGCAGTGATTTTCAGGGGACTAGCGGAACAGATACGCAGTATTTT.

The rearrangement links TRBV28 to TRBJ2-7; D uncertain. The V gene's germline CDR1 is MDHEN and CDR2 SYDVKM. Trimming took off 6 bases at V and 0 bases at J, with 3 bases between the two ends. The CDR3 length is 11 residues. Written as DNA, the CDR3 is TGTGCCAGCAGGCTCTCCTACGAGCAGTACTTC. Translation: CASRLSYEQYF.

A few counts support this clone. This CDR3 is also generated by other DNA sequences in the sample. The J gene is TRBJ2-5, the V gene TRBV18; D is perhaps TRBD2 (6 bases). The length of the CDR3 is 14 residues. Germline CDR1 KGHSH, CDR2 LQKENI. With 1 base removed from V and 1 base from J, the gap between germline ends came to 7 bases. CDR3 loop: CASSPRGLQETQYF. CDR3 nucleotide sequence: TGTGCCAGCTCACCACGGGGACTCCAAGAGACCCAGTACTTC.

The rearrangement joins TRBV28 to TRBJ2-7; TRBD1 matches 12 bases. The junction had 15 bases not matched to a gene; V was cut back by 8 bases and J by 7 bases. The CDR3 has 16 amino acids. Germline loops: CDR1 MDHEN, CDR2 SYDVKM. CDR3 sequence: CASFLSGTGGAGEQYF. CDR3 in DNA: TGTGCCAGCTTCCTATCCGGGACAGGGGGCGCGGGGGAGCAGTACTTC.

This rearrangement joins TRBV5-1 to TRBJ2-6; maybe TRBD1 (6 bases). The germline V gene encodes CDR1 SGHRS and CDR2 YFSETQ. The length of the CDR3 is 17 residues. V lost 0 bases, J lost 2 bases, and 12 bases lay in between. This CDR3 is CASSLAPGDTGANVLTF. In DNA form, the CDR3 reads TGCGCCAGCAGCTTGGCGCCAGGGGATACTGGGGCCAACGTCCTGACTTTC. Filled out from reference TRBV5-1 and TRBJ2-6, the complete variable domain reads KAGVTQTPRYLIKTRGQQVTLSCSPISGHRSVSWYQQTPGQGLQFLFEYFSETQRNKGNFPGRFSGRQFSNSRSEMNVSTLELGDSALYLCASSLAPGDTGANVLTFGAGSRLTVL.

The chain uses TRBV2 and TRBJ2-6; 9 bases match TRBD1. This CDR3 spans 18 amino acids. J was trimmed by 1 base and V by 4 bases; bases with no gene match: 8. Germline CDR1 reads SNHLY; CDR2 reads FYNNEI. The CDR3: CASSVPGQGKSGANVLTF. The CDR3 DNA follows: TGTGCCAGCAGTGTACCGGGACAGGGTAAATCTGGGGCCAACGTCCTGACTTTC.

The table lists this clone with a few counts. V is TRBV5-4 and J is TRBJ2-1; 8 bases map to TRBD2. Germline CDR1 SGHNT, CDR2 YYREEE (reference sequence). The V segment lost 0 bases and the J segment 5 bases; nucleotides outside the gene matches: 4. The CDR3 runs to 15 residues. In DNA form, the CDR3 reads TGTGCCAGCAGCTTGGTCGGGGGGGCCGACAATGAGCAGTTCTTC. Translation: CASSLVGGADNEQFF.

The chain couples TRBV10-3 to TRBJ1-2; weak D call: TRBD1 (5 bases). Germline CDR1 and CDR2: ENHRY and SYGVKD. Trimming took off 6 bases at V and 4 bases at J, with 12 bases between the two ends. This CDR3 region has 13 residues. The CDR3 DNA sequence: TGTGCCATCAGAGCCGACAGCTCCTATGGCTACACCTTC. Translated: CAIRADSSYGYTF.

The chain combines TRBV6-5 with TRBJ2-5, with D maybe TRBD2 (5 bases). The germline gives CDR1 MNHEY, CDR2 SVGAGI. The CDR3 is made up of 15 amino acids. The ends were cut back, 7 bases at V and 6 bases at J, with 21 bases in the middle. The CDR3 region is CASNSHAGSGKTQYF. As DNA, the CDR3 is TGTGCCAGCAACTCACATGCCGGGTCGGGAAAGACCCAGTACTTC.

CDR3 loop: CASSSQGSGNTIYF. The CDR3 bases are TGTGCCAGCAGCTCACAGGGTTCTGGAAACACCATATATTTT. J is TRBJ1-3 and V is TRBV5-6, with D perhaps TRBD1 (6 bases). The ends were cut back, 3 bases at V and 1 base at J, with 8 bases in the middle. CDR1 and CDR2 from the germline V gene are SGHDT and YYEEEE. The CDR3 runs 14 residues.

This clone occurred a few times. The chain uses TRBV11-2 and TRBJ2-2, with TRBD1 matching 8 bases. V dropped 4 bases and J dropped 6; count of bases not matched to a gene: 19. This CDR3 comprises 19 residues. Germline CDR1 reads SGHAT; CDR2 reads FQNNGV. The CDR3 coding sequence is TGTGCCAGCAGCTACCGGGACAGGCGTAGGTCATGGGGTCCCGGGGAGCTGTTTTTT. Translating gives CASSYRDRRRSWGPGELFF. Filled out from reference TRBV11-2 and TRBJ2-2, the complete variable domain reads EAGVAQSPRYKIIEKRQSVAFWCNPISGHATLYWYQQILGQGPKLLIQFQNNGVVDDSQLPKDRFSAERLKGVDSTLKIQPAKLEDSAVYLCASSYRDRRRSWGPGELFFGEGSRLTVL.

The CDR3: CASRLGAPNIQYF. CDR3 sequence (DNA): TGTGCAAGTCGCTTAGGGGCTCCAAACATTCAGTACTTC. The V call is TRBV12-2, the J call TRBJ2-4; the DNA was not compared with TRBD1, the D call given in the table. TRBV12-2 is given as a pseudogene. The CDR3 sequence is 13 residues long.

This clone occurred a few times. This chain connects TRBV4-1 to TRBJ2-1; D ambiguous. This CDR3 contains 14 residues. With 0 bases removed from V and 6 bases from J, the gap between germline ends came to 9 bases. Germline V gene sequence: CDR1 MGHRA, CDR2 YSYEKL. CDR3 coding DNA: TGCGCCAGCAGCCAAGAGTTACACAGCAATGAGCAGTTCTTC. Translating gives CASSQELHSNEQFF.

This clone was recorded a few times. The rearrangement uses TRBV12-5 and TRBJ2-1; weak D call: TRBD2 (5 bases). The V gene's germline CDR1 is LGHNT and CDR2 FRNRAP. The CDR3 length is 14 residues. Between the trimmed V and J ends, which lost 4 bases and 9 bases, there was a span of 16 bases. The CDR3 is CASGSTNRGGEQFF. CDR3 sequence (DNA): TGTGCTAGTGGTTCGACCAATCGGGGTGGTGAGCAGTTCTTC.

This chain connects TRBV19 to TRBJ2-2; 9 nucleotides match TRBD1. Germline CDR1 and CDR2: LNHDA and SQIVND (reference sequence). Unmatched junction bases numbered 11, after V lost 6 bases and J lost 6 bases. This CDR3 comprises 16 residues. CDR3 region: CASRPMDRGIAGELFF. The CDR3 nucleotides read TGTGCCAGTAGACCCATGGACAGGGGAATTGCCGGGGAGCTGTTTTTT.

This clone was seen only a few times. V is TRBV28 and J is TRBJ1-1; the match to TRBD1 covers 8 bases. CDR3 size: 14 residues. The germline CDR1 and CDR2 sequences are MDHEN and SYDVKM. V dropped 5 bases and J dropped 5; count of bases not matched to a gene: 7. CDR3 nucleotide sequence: TGTGCCAGCAGTCAAAGTACAGGGGGGACTGAAGCTTTCTTT. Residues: CASSQSTGGTEAFF. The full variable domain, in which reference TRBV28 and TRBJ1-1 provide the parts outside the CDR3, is DVKVTQSSRYLVKRTGEKVFLECVQDMDHENMFWYRQDPGLGLRLIYFSYDVKMKEKGDIPEGYSVSREKKERFSLILESASTNQTSMYLCASSQSTGGTEAFFGQGTRLTVV.

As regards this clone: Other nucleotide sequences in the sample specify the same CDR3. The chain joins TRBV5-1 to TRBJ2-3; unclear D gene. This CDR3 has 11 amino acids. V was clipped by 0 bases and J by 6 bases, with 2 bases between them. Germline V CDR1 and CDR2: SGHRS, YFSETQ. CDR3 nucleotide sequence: TGCGCCAGCAGCTTGGAGGATACGCAGTATTTT. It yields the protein CASSLEDTQYF. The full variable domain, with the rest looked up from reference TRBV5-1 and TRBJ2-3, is KAGVTQTPRYLIKTRGQQVTLSCSPISGHRSVSWYQQTPGQGLQFLFEYFSETQRNKGNFPGRFSGRQFSNSRSEMNVSTLELGDSALYLCASSLEDTQYFGPGTRLTVL.

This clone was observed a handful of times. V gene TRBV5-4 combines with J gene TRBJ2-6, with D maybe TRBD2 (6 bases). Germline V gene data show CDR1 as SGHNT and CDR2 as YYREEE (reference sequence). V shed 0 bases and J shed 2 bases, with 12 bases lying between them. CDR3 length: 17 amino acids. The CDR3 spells CASSLELSGAGANVLTF. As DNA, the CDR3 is TGTGCCAGCAGCTTGGAATTGTCGGGGGCTGGGGCCAACGTCCTGACTTTC.

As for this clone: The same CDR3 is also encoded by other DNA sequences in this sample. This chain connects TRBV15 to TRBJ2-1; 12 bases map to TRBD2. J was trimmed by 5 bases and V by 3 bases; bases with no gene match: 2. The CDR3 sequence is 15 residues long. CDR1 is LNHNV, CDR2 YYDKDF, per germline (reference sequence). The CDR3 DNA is TGTGCCACCAGCAGGGGACTAGCGGGTAACAATGAGCAGTTCTTC. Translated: CATSRGLAGNNEQFF.

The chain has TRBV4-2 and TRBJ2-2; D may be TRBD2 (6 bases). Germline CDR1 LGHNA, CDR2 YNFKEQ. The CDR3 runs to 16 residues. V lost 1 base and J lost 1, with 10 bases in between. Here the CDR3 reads CASSQVPAGNTGELFF. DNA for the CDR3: TGTGCCAGCAGCCAAGTTCCAGCGGGGAACACCGGGGAGCTGTTTTTT.

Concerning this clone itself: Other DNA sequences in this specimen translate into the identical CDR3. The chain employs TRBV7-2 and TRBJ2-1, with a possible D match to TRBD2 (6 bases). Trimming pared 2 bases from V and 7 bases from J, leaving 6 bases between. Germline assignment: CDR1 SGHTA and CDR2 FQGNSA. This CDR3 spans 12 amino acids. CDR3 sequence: CASSLSGNEQFF. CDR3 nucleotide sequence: TGTGCCAGCAGCTTAAGCGGGAATGAGCAGTTCTTC.

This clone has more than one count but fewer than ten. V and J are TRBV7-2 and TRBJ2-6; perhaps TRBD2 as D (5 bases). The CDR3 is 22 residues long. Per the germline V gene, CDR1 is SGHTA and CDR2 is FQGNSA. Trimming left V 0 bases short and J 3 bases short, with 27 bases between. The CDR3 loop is CASSLAGKFRNPLTHGANVLTF. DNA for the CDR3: TGTGCCAGCAGCTTAGCCGGGAAGTTTCGCAACCCCCTCACACATGGGGCCAACGTCCTGACTTTC.